This T cell receptor beta chain was retrieved from a study of blood T cell repertoires in COVID-19. In the study overall: COVID-19 samples collected from the United States, Italy and Spain covered acute and convalescent phases. The cDNA or gDNA used as material had been derived from T cells, B-cell-depleted T cells, or PBMCs.

Germline V gene lookup returns CDR1 LNHDA and CDR2 SQIVND (reference sequence). The CDR3 extends over 14 amino acids. V dropped 5 bases and J dropped 10; count of bases not matched to a gene: 10. Authors' processing steps: By means of reference gene primer amplification, nucleated cell counts were estimated. The protocol was immunoSEQ multiplex PCR, while the TCRdb copy is restricted to in-frame clones and leaves out a portion. Clonal size and the V and J genes are those of that table, whereas D and trimming came from the DNA. The sample holds about 64,000 clones, about 90% seen once. Patients of the Seattle cohort, enrolled during active infection, were followed longitudinally.

The specimen sequenced was peripheral blood. The clonotype comes from a woman aged 60-75 years with COVID-19, enrolled during active disease. The V gene is TRBV19, the J gene TRBJ2-4, with TRBD2 matching 8 bases. The CDR3 DNA reads as TGTGCCAGTAGTTCGACCGGGGGGGCTTGGATTCAGTACTTC. Translating it yields CASSSTGGAWIQYF.